This TCR beta chain derives from a study of T cell responses to AZD1222 COVID-19 vaccine. TCRdb's copy holds only in-frame clones and misses some; the assay was immunoSEQ multiplex PCR. This table holds some 170,000 clones, around nine tenths found once. This receptor was taken from an adult in good health. The sequenced sample was peripheral blood, obtained on day 0 of AZD1222 vaccination.

CDR3 nucleotides: TGCGCCAGCAGCTTGAACAGTTTTTCTTATAATTCACCCCTCCACTTT. Its translation is CASSLNSFSYNSPLHF. The V call is TRBV5-1, the J call TRBJ1-6; no clear D gene. This CDR3 region has 16 residues. The germline V gene has CDR1 SGHRS and CDR2 YFSETQ. V shed 1 base and J shed 4 bases, with 12 bases lying between them.